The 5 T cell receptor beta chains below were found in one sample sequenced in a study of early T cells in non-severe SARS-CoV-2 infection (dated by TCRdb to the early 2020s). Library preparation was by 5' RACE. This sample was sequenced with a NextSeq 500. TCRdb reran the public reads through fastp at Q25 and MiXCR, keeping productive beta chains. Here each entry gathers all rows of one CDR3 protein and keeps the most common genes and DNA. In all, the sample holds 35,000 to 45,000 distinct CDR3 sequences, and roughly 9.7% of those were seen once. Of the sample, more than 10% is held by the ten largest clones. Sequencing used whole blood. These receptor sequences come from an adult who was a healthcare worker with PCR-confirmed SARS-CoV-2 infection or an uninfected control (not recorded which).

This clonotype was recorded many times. DNA of the CDR3: TGCAGTGCTAGAGATATCCTAGCGGGGGGCCGATACAATGAGCAGTTCTTC. Its protein is CSARDILAGGRYNEQFF. This chain uses TRBV20-1 with TRBJ2-1; 11 nucleotides line up with TRBD2. The length of the CDR3 is 17 residues. The V segment lost 0 bases and the J segment 4 bases; nucleotides outside the gene matches: 8. CDR1 and CDR2 (germline): DFQATT, SNEGSKA (reference sequence).

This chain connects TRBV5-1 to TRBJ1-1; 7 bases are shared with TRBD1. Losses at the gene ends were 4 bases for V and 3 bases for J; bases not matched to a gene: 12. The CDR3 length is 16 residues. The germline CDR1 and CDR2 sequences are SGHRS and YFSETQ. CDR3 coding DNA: TGCGCCAGCAGCCCCGGACAGGTGGCTAGGGACACTGAAGCTTTCTTT. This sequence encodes CASSPGQVARDTEAFF.

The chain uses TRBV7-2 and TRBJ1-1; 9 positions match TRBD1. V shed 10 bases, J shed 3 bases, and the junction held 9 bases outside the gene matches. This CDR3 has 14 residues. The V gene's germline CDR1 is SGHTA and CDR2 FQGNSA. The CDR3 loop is CAISTGQGYTEAFF. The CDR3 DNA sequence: TGTGCCATTTCGACGGGACAGGGTTACACTGAAGCTTTCTTT.

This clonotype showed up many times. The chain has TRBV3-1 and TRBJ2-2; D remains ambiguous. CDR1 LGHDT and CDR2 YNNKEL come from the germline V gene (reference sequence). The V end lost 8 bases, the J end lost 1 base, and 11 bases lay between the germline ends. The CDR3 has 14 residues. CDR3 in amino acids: CASCLALNTGELFF. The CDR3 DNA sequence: TGTGCCAGCTGCCTGGCTTTGAACACCGGGGAGCTGTTTTTT.

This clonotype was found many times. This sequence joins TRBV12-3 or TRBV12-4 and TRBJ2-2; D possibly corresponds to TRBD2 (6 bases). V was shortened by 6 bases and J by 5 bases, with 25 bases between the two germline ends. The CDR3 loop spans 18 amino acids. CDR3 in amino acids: CASSQTIHGGILTGELFF. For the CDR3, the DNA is TGTGCCAGCAGCCAAACTATACATGGAGGGATTCTGACCGGGGAGCTGTTTTTT.